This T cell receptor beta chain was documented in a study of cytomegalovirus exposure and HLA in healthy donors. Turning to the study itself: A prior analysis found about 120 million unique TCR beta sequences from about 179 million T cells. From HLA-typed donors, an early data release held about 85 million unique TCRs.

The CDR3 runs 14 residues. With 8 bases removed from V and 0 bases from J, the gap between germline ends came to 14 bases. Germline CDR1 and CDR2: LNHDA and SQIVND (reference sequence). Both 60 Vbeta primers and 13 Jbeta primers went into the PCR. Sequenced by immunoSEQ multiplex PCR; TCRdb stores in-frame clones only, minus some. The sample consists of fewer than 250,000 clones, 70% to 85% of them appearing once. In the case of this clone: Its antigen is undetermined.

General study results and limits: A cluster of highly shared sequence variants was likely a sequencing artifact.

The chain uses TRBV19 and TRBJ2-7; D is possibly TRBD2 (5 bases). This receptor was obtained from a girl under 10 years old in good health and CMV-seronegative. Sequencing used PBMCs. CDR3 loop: CASASGSLSYEQYF. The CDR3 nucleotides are TGTGCCAGTGCCTCGGGGTCCCTCTCCTACGAGCAGTACTTC.